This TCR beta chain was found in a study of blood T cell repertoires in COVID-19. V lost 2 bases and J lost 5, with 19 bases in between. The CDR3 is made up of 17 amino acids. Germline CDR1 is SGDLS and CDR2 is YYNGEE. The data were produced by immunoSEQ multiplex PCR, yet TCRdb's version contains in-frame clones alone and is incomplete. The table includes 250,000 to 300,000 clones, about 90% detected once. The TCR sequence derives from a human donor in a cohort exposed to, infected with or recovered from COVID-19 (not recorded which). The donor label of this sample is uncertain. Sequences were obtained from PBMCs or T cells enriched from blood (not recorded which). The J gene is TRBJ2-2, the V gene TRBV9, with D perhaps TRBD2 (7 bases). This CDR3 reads CASSVSGGGLSTGELFF. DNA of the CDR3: TGTGCCAGCAGCGTTAGCGGCGGGGGCCTGTCGACCGGGGAGCTGTTTTTT.